This TCR beta chain is drawn from a study of blood T cell repertoires in COVID-19. V shed 8 bases and J shed 4 bases, with 17 bases lying between them. The V gene's germline CDR1 is MNHEY and CDR2 SVGAGI. The CDR3 is 14 amino acids. In the original workflow: Reference gene primer amplification yielded estimated nucleated cell counts. Measured with immunoSEQ multiplex PCR; TCRdb has only the in-frame clones, and not every one. Clonal size and the V and J genes are those of that table, whereas D and trimming came from the DNA. The sample includes about 670,000 clones, around 89% of them seen just once. V usage is TRBV6-5 and J usage is TRBJ1-1, with D uncertain. Sequenced material: peripheral blood. This receptor was obtained from a woman under 30 with acute or convalescent COVID-19. The CDR3 DNA follows: TGTGCCAGCGCATGGAGGGTGGTGAGCACTGAAGCTTTCTTT. Protein: CASAWRVVSTEAFF.